A selection of T cell receptor beta chains follows, all from one sample in a study of vaccination effects on CD4 cells after COVID-19. Their antigens remain unidentified. The data were produced by immunoSEQ multiplex PCR, yet TCRdb's version contains in-frame clones alone and is incomplete. The repertoire holds approximately 74,000 clones, with 65% to 75% as singletons. This material consisted of CD4+ T cells from PBMCs cultured with HCoV-NL63 spike peptides, taken before COVID-19 vaccination. Receptors originate from a human donor who received a COVID-19 vaccine. Both conserved end residues are part of each CDR3. Fields, in order: clone size, J gene, V gene, D gene, CDR3 protein, CDR3 DNA. D genes are given only for firm matches. Part of the rows lack a size; the others show once, few, many or a class for expanded clones.

. | TRBJ1-4 | TRBV10-1 | . | CASSETPRGEKLFF | TGCGCCAGCAGTGAGACACCGAGAGGAGAAAAACTGTTTTTT
. | TRBJ2-5 | TRBV4-3 | . | CASSQDQETQYF | TGCGCCAGCAGCCAAGACCAAGAGACCCAGTACTTC
. | TRBJ2-1 | TRBV5-1 | . | CASSLAGGFSYNEQFF | TGCGCCAGCAGCTTGGCCGGGGGTTTCTCCTACAATGAGCAGTTCTTC
. | TRBJ2-5 | TRBV15 | . | CASRFQETQYF | TGTGCCTCCCGATTCCAAGAGACCCAGTACTTC
. | TRBJ2-3 | TRBV30 | . | CAWSVGPTDTQYF | TGTGCCTGGAGCGTCGGACCCACAGATACGCAGTATTTT
. | TRBJ2-3 | TRBV15 | . | CATSVLDTQYF | TGTGCCACCAGCGTGTTAGATACGCAGTATTTT
. | TRBJ1-1 | TRBV30 | TRBD1 | CARQEDREYTEAFF | TGTGCCAGACAAGAGGACAGGGAGTACACTGAAGCTTTCTTT
. | TRBJ2-3 | TRBV5-6 | TRBD2 | CASSPGLAGITDTQYF | TGTGCCAGCAGCCCAGGACTAGCGGGCATCACAGATACGCAGTATTTT
. | TRBJ1-5 | TRBV7-9 | . | CASSLGRETQPQHF | TGTGCCAGCAGCTTAGGGAGGGAAACTCAGCCCCAGCATTTT
. | TRBJ2-3 | TRBV5-4 | TRBD2 | CASNSGLAGNPTTDTQYF | TGTGCCAGCAACTCAGGACTAGCGGGGAACCCCACCACAGATACGCAGTATTTT
. | TRBJ2-2 | TRBV24-1 | . | CATSEAGSDTGELFF | TGTGCCACCAGTGAGGCAGGGTCAGACACCGGGGAGCTGTTTTTT
few | TRBJ2-1 | TRBV28 | TRBD2 | CASKAGGVYNEQFF | TGTGCCAGCAAGGCGGGGGGGGTTTACAATGAGCAGTTCTTC
. | TRBJ1-6 | TRBV18 | . | CASSMGVGNSPLHF | TGTGCCAGCTCTATGGGGGTCGGGAATTCACCCCTCCACTTT
few | TRBJ1-2 | TRBV20-1 | TRBD1 | CSASQSGQGSYGYTF | TGCAGTGCTAGTCAATCGGGACAGGGGTCTTATGGCTACACCTTC
. | TRBJ1-5 | TRBV9 | TRBD1 | CASSEGQGHQPQHF | TGTGCCAGCAGCGAGGGACAGGGGCATCAGCCCCAGCATTTT
. | TRBJ1-5 | TRBV7-8 | . | CASSLGAGTSNQPQHF | TGTGCCAGCAGCTTAGGGGCGGGCACTAGCAATCAGCCCCAGCATTTT
. | TRBJ1-2 | TRBV11-1 | . | CASSLDRNYGYTF | TGTGCCAGCAGCCTCGACAGAAACTATGGCTACACCTTC
. | TRBJ2-3 | TRBV9 | . | CASSVDYSTDTQYF | TGTGCCAGCAGCGTAGACTACAGCACAGATACGCAGTATTTT
. | TRBJ2-2 | TRBV19 | TRBD1 | CASSIARRDRGKSGELFF | TGTGCCAGTAGTATAGCGCGACGGGACAGGGGAAAATCCGGGGAGCTGTTTTTT
. | TRBJ1-5 | TRBV25-1 | TRBD1 | CASRQGENQPQHF | TGTGCCAGCAGGCAGGGGGAAAATCAGCCCCAGCATTTT
. | TRBJ1-1 | TRBV3-1/TRBV3-2 | . | CASSQDLITSLNTEAFF | TGTGCCAGCAGCCAAGATCTTATAACCTCTTTGAACACTGAAGCTTTCTTT
. | TRBJ2-5 | TRBV7-3 | . | CASSQLAHETQYF | TGTGCCAGCAGCCAATTGGCTCATGAGACCCAGTACTTC
. | TRBJ2-4 | TRBV6-1 | TRBD1 | CASSSDRVPKNIQYF | TGTGCCAGCAGCTCAGACAGGGTACCCAAAAACATTCAGTACTTC
. | TRBJ2-4 | TRBV12-3/TRBV12-4 | . | CASSLDGPNIQYF | TGTGCCAGCAGTTTAGATGGACCCAACATTCAGTACTTC
. | TRBJ2-2 | TRBV6-6 | . | CASSYSRQTNTGELFF | TGTGCCAGCAGTTACTCAAGGCAGACGAACACCGGGGAGCTGTTTTTT
. | TRBJ1-6 | TRBV28 | TRBD1 | CASSLPGQGVSPLHF | TGTGCCAGCAGTTTACCGGGACAGGGGGTTTCACCCCTCCACTTT
. | TRBJ1-6 | TRBV2 | . | CASKRDYNSPLHF | TGTGCCAGCAAGAGGGACTATAATTCACCCCTCCACTTT
. | TRBJ2-2 | TRBV4-1 | . | CASSAYPSRSRGTGELFF | TGCGCCAGCAGTGCTTACCCCTCCCGTAGCCGGGGGACCGGGGAGCTGTTTTTT
. | TRBJ1-1 | TRBV5-1 | TRBD1 | CASSFGTGGITEAFF | TGCGCCAGCAGCTTCGGGACAGGGGGAATCACTGAAGCTTTCTTT
. | TRBJ2-2 | TRBV18 | TRBD1 | CASSRVTGGATGELFF | TGTGCCAGCTCACGAGTCACAGGGGGCGCAACCGGGGAGCTGTTTTTT
. | TRBJ2-1 | TRBV5-1 | . | CASSPRSGNEQFF | TGCGCCAGCAGCCCCCGCTCGGGAAATGAGCAGTTCTTC
. | TRBJ2-3 | TRBV18 | TRBD2 | CASLGLADPTDTQYF | TGTGCCAGCTTGGGGCTAGCGGACCCCACAGATACGCAGTATTTT
. | TRBJ1-2 | TRBV24-1 | . | CATSDLHGEGYTF | TGTGCCACCAGTGATTTGCACGGGGAGGGCTACACCTTC
few | TRBJ2-2 | TRBV12-5 | . | CASGLVGGGTETRNTGELFF | TGTGCTAGTGGTTTGGTGGGAGGGGGCACGGAAACACGGAACACCGGGGAGCTGTTTTTT
. | TRBJ2-1 | TRBV18 | . | CASSPRPNGDEQFF | TGTGCCAGCTCACCACGGCCTAACGGGGATGAGCAGTTCTTC
. | TRBJ1-5 | TRBV6-5 | . | CASRRSGSNQPQHF | TGTGCCAGCAGAAGGTCCGGTAGCAATCAGCCCCAGCATTTT
. | TRBJ2-2 | TRBV14 | . | CASSQGLSNTGELFF | TGTGCCAGCAGCCAAGGCCTATCGAACACCGGGGAGCTGTTTTTT
few | TRBJ1-5 | TRBV25-1 | . | CACGQETPQHF | TGTGCCTGTGGGCAGGAGACGCCCCAGCATTTT
. | TRBJ1-5 | TRBV7-2 | . | CASSAWDSENQPQHF | TGTGCCAGCAGCGCCTGGGACTCCGAAAATCAGCCCCAGCATTTT
once | TRBJ2-3 | TRBV7-7 | . | CASSLPSDTQYF | TGTGCCAGCAGCTTACCCTCAGATACGCAGTATTTT
. | TRBJ2-1 | TRBV24-1 | . | CATSDPTRVEQFF | TGTGCCACCAGTGACCCGACGAGGGTCGAGCAGTTCTTC
. | TRBJ1-4 | TRBV7-8 | . | CASSTRQDLNQKLFF | TGTGCCAGCAGCACCCGACAGGACCTTAATCAAAAACTGTTTTTT
. | TRBJ1-2 | TRBV19 | TRBD1 | CASSIAGTGNYGYTF | TGTGCCAGTAGTATAGCCGGGACAGGGAACTATGGCTACACCTTC
once | TRBJ1-3 | TRBV7-9 | . | CASSLTTANSGNTIYF | TGTGCCAGCAGCTTAACCACAGCAAACTCTGGAAACACCATATATTTT
. | TRBJ2-1 | TRBV2 | . | CASSSGGNEQFF | TGTGCCAGCAGTTCAGGGGGGAATGAGCAGTTCTTC
. | TRBJ2-5 | TRBV5-1 | . | CASSFSQETQYF | TGCGCCAGCAGCTTCAGCCAAGAGACCCAGTACTTC
. | TRBJ1-1 | TRBV6-6 | . | CASRLTMNTEAFF | TGTGCCAGCAGACTTACAATGAACACTGAAGCTTTCTTT
. | TRBJ1-6 | TRBV29-1 | TRBD1 | CSVRTGDLNSPLHF | TGCAGCGTCCGGACAGGGGATCTTAATTCACCCCTCCACTTT
. | TRBJ2-1 | TRBV2 | . | CASSDRNAYNEQFF | TGTGCCAGCAGTGACAGAAACGCATACAATGAGCAGTTCTTC
few | TRBJ2-1 | TRBV6-4 | . | CASSSTGSYNEQFF | TGTGCCAGCAGTTCAACAGGAAGCTACAATGAGCAGTTCTTC
. | TRBJ1-5 | TRBV3-1/TRBV3-2 | . | CASSQDQLGGNQPQHF | TGTGCCAGCAGCCAAGATCAATTGGGCGGCAATCAGCCCCAGCATTTT
. | TRBJ1-3 | TRBV5-4 | . | CASSSAVDSGNTIYF | TGTGCCAGCAGCTCGGCGGTCGACTCTGGAAACACCATATATTTT
few | TRBJ1-2 | TRBV2 | TRBD1 | CASRGQGASGYTF | TGTGCCAGCAGGGGACAGGGGGCGAGTGGCTACACCTTC
. | TRBJ2-3 | TRBV7-8 | . | CASSRGRLSTDTQYF | TGTGCCAGCAGCCGAGGACGGTTGTCCACAGATACGCAGTATTTT
few | TRBJ1-1 | TRBV2 | . | CASSQSLNTEAFF | TGTGCCAGCAGTCAGTCGTTGAACACTGAAGCTTTCTTT